These 16 T cell receptor beta chains originate from one sample sequenced in a study of cytotoxic CD8 clonotypes in ibrutinib-treated CLL. Sequencing used immunoSEQ multiplex PCR; TCRdb keeps in-frame clones, though not all of them. The sample gives fewer than 85,000 clones, roughly 83% of which show up once; about 4.8% is in the top ten. Specimen: PBMCs, collected after 12 months of ibrutinib treatment. The receptors originated from a human donor with chronic lymphocytic leukemia.

The chain joins TRBV9 to TRBJ1-2; TRBD1 agrees at 8 bases. Germline CDR1 is SGDLS and CDR2 is YYNGEE. The length of the CDR3 is 15 residues. V shed 4 bases and J 5 bases; nucleotides not matched to a gene: 10. CDR3 protein: CASSPGGQDQYGYTF. The CDR3 nucleotides read TGTGCCAGCAGCCCAGGGGGACAGGACCAATATGGCTACACCTTC.

This sequence joins TRBV5-1 and TRBJ1-6, with TRBD1 matching over 7 bases. Germline V lookup: CDR1 SGHRS, CDR2 YFSETQ. V lost 1 base, J lost 5 bases, and 9 bases stayed unmatched. The CDR3 has 17 amino acids. The CDR3 bases are TGCGCCAGCAGCTTGCGTCCGCAGGGGGTAAATAATTCACCCCTCCACTTT. It yields the protein CASSLRPQGVNNSPLHF.

V and J are TRBV10-3 and TRBJ1-2, with D possibly TRBD1 on 6 matching bases. This CDR3 is 14 amino acids long. The germline gives CDR1 ENHRY, CDR2 SYGVKD. Between the trimmed V and J ends, which lost 4 bases and 4 bases, there was a span of 13 bases. The CDR3 DNA reads TGTGCCATCAGTGGTCCGGGGGCCCGCTATGGCTACACCTTC. It yields the protein CAISGPGARYGYTF.

V and J are TRBV7-8 and TRBJ2-6; 9 bases line up with TRBD1. This CDR3 has 18 residues. With V trimmed by 5 bases and J by 4 bases, 12 bases remained unmatched. In germline, CDR1 is SGHVS, CDR2 FQNEAQ. As DNA, the CDR3 is TGTGCCAGCAGCCCACCATCCGGGACAGGGTACGGGGCCAACGTCCTGACTTTC. Its translation: CASSPPSGTGYGANVLTF.

This chain links TRBV7-2 with TRBJ1-1; perhaps TRBD1 as D (5 bases). V gave up 4 bases and J gave up 4 bases, with 10 bases separating them. The CDR3 has 13 amino acids. The germline CDR1 and CDR2 sequences are SGHTA and FQGNSA. CDR3 DNA sequence: TGTGCCAGCAGCTCAGGGATGGGCACTGAAGCTTTCTTT. This sequence encodes CASSSGMGTEAFF.

The chain is built from TRBV27 and TRBJ1-5, with 8 positions matching TRBD1. The CDR3 runs to 16 residues. V was clipped by 6 bases and J by 2 bases; unmatched bases: 9. Germline V lookup: CDR1 MNHEY, CDR2 SMNVEV (reference sequence). The CDR3 is CASRQQGASGNQPQHF. For the CDR3, the DNA is TGTGCCAGCAGGCAGCAGGGGGCTTCTGGCAATCAGCCCCAGCATTTT.

This chain joins TRBV28 and TRBJ2-5; a possible D gene is TRBD1 (5 bases). Germline V gene lookup returns CDR1 MDHEN and CDR2 SYDVKM. This CDR3 is 13 amino acids long. Between the trimmed V and J ends, which lost 6 bases and 5 bases, there was a span of 13 bases. CDR3 amino acids: CASSLGPGETQYF. Here the CDR3 DNA reads TGTGCCAGCAGCTTAGGCCCAGGGGAGACCCAGTACTTC. The full variable domain, in which reference TRBV28 and TRBJ2-5 provide the parts outside the CDR3, is DVKVTQSSRYLVKRTGEKVFLECVQDMDHENMFWYRQDPGLGLRLIYFSYDVKMKEKGDIPEGYSVSREKKERFSLILESASTNQTSMYLCASSLGPGETQYFGPGTRLLVL.

The chain uses TRBV5-6 and TRBJ1-5; 7 bases fit TRBD1. In germline, CDR1 is SGHDT, CDR2 YYEEEE. CDR3 length: 12 residues. Germline trimming cut 5 bases from V and 9 bases from J; bases unmatched to any gene: 5. CDR3 sequence (DNA): TGTGCCAGCAGTCAGGGGGGTAGGCCCCAGCATTTT. Translation gives CASSQGGRPQHF.

V gene TRBV7-8 combines with J gene TRBJ2-3; TRBD2 matches at 7 bases. The CDR3 covers 16 residues. From germline, CDR1 is SGHVS and CDR2 FQNEAQ. V lost 1 base to trimming and J lost 15 bases; unmatched junction nucleotides: 19. CDR3 amino acids: CASSLVWGLAGTTLYF. CDR3 DNA sequence: TGTGCCAGCAGCTTAGTTTGGGGTCTGGCGGGGACTACCCTTTATTTT. Together with reference TRBV7-8 and TRBJ2-3, the CDR3 gives the full variable domain: GAGVSQSPRYKVAKRGQDVALRCDPISGHVSLFWYQQALGQGPEFLTYFQNEAQLDKSGLPSDRFFAERPEGSVSTLKIQRTQQEDSAVYLCASSLVWGLAGTTLYFGPGTRLTVL.

The rearrangement uses TRBV5-1 and TRBJ2-3; D may match TRBD1 or TRBD2 (5 bases each). Trimming left V 0 bases short and J 2 bases short, with 10 bases between. This CDR3 is 15 amino acids long. Per the germline V gene, CDR1 is SGHRS and CDR2 is YFSETQ. CDR3 coding DNA: TGCGCCAGCAGCTTGGAGGGGAGAATCACAGATACGCAGTATTTT. This encodes CASSLEGRITDTQYF.

This chain joins TRBV28 and TRBJ2-7; D perhaps matches TRBD2 (6 bases). Deletions cut 3 bases from V and 3 bases from J, with 9 bases between. Germline V gives CDR1 MDHEN, CDR2 SYDVKM. The CDR3 totals 13 residues. DNA of the CDR3: TGTGCCAGCAGTTTTGGGGGGTTCTACGAGCAGTACTTC. Protein: CASSFGGFYEQYF.

The gene calls are TRBV5-6 and TRBJ1-1; possibly TRBD1 for D (5 bases). This CDR3 has 13 residues. The V end lost 4 bases, the J end lost 4 bases, and 11 bases lay between the germline ends. The V gene's germline CDR1 is SGHDT and CDR2 YYEEEE. In nucleotides, the CDR3 is TGTGCCAGCAGCCGGTGGGGGGGCACTGAAGCTTTCTTT. It yields the protein CASSRWGGTEAFF.

CDR3 region: CASSVAQLAGDTQYF. Written as DNA, the CDR3 is TGTGCCAGCAGCGTAGCCCAACTAGCGGGAGATACGCAGTATTTT. The chain carries TRBV9 and TRBJ2-3; 9 bases align to TRBD2. The CDR3 loop spans 15 amino acids. Trimming removed 0 bases from V and 5 bases from J; junction bases left unmatched: 4. From germline, CDR1 is SGDLS and CDR2 YYNGEE.

V gene TRBV6-6 combines with J gene TRBJ2-5; the D gene is possibly TRBD2 (6 bases). This CDR3 spans 15 amino acids. V dropped 0 bases and J dropped 5 bases, with 13 bases sitting between them. CDR1 MNHNY and CDR2 SVGAGI come from the germline V gene (reference sequence). This CDR3 reads CASSYSGRAGETQYF. Here the CDR3 DNA reads TGTGCCAGCAGTTACTCGGGCAGGGCGGGGGAGACCCAGTACTTC.

The chain links TRBV4-3 to TRBJ2-1; possible D gene TRBD2, 6 bases. Germline V gene lookup returns CDR1 LGHNA and CDR2 YSLEER. This CDR3 region has 16 residues. V was pared by 5 bases and J by 4 bases, with 18 bases between. CDR3 region: CASSGGRNPSYNEQFF. CDR3 in DNA: TGCGCCAGCAGCGGGGGGAGGAACCCCAGTTACAATGAGCAGTTCTTC.

The CDR3 sequence: CSAWGGSTDTQYF. DNA for the CDR3: TGCAGCGCGTGGGGGGGGAGCACAGATACGCAGTATTTT. The chain links TRBV29-1 to TRBJ2-3; 7 nucleotides agree with TRBD2. Germline V CDR1 and CDR2: SQVTM, ANQGSEA. This CDR3 region has 13 residues. Unmatched junction bases numbered 4, after V lost 7 bases and J lost 0 bases.